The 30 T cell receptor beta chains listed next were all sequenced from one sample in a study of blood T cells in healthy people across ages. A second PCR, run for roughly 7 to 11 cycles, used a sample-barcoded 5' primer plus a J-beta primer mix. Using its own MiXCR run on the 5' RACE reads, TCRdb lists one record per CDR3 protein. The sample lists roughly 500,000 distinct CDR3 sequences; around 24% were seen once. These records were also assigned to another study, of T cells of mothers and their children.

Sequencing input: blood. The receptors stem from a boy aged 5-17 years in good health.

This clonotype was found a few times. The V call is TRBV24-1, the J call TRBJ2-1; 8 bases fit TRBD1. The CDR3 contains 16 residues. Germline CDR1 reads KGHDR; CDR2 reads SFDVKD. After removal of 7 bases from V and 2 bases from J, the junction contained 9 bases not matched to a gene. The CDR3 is CATRDTRTGPYNEQFF. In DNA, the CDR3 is TGTGCCACCAGGGACACAAGGACAGGGCCCTACAATGAGCAGTTCTTC.

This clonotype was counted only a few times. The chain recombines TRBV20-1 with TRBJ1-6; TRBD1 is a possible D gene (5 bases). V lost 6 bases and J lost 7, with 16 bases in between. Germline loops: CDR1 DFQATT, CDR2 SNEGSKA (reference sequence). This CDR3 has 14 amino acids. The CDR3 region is CSAYDSTGNSPLHF. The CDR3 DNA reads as TGCAGTGCGTACGACAGTACGGGCAATTCACCCCTCCACTTT.

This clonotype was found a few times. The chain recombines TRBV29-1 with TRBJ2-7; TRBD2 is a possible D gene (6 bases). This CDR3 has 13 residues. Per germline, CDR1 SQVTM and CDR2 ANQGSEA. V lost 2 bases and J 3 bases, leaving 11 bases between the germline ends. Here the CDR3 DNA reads TGCAGCGTTGAATCCGGGAGACTCTACGAGCAGTACTTC. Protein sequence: CSVESGRLYEQYF.

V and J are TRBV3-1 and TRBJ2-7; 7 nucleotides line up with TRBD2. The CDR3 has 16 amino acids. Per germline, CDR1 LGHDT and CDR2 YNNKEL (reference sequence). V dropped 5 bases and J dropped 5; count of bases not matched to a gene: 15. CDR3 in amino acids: CASSFSSSGIGNEQYF. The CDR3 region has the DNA TGTGCCAGCAGCTTTAGTTCCAGCGGGATTGGTAACGAGCAGTACTTC.

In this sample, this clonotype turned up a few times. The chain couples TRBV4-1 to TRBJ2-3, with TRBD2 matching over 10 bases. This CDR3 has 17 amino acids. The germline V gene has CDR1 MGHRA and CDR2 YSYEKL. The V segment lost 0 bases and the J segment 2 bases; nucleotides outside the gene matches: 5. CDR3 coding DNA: TGCGCCAGCAGCCAAGATGAGCGGGAGGGATACACAGATACGCAGTATTTT. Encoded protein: CASSQDEREGYTDTQYF.

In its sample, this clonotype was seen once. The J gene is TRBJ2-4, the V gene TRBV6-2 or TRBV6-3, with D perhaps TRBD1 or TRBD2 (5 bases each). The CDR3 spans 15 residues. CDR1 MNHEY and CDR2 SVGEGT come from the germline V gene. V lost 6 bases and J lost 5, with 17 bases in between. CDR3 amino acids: CASSRPGLRENIQYF. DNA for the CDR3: TGTGCCAGCAGCCGCCCAGGGCTGAGGGAAAACATTCAGTACTTC.

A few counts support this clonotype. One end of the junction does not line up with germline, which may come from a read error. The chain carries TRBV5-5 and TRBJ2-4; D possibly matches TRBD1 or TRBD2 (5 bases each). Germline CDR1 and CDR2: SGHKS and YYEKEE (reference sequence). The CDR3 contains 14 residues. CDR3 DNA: TGTGCCAGCAGCTTGGGAACCCAGGGACCTGCCACGGACTTC. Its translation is CASSLGTQGPATDF.

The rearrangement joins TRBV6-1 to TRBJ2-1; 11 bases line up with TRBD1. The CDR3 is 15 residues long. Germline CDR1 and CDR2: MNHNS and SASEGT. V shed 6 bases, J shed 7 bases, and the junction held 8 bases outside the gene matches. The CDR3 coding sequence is TGTGCCAGCAGAGCAGGACAGGGGGCGAAAAATGAGCAGTTCTTC. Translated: CASRAGQGAKNEQFF.

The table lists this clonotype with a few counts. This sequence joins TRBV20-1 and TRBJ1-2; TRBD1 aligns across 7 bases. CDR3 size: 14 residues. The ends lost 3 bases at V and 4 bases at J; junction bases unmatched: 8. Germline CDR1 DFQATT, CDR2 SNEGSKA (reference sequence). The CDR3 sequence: CSASRQGVSYGYTF. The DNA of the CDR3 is TGCAGTGCTAGCAGACAGGGAGTAAGCTATGGCTACACCTTC.

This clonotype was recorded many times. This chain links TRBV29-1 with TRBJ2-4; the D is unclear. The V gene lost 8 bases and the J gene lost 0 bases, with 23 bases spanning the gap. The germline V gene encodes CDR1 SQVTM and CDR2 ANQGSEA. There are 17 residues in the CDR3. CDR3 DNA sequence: TGCAGCTACCTTGGGGAATGGCCACAAATAGCCAAAAACATTCAGTACTTC. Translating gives CSYLGEWPQIAKNIQYF.

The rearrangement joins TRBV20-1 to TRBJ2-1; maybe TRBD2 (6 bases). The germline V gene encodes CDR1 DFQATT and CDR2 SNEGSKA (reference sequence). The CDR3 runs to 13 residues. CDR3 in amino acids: CRAASVLENEQFF. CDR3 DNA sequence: TGCAGGGCCGCTAGCGTATTGGAGAATGAGCAGTTCTTC.

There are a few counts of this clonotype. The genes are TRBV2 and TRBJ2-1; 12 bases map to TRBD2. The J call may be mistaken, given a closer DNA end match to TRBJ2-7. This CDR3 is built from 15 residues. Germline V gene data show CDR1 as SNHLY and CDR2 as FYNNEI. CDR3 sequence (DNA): TGTGCCAGCAGCCGCGGACTAGCGGGACTATACGAGCAGTACTTC. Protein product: CASSRGLAGLYEQYF.

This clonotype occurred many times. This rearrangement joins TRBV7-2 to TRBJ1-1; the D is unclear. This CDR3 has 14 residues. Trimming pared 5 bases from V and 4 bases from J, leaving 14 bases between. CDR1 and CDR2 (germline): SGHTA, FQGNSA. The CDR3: CASSPVRSSTEAFF. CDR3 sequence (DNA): TGTGCCAGCAGCCCTGTGAGATCGAGCACTGAAGCTTTCTTT. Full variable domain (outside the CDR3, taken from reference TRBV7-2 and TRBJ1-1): GAGVSQSPSNKVTEKGKDVELRCDPISGHTALYWYRQSLGQGLEFLIYFQGNSAPDKSGLPSDRFSAERTGGSVSTLTIQRTQQEDSAVYLCASSPVRSSTEAFFGQGTRLTVV.

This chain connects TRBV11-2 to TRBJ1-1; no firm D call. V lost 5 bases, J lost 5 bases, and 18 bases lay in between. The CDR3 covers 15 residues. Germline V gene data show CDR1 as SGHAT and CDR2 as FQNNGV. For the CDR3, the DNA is TGTGCCAGCAGCCTCCCGGCGGCCTTGGGGACTGAAGCTTTCTTT. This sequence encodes CASSLPAALGTEAFF.

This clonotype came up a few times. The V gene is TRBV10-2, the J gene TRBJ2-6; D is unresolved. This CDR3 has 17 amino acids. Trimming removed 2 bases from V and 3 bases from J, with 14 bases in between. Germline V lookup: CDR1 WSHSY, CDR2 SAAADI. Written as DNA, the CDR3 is TGCGCCAGCAGTGAGCTATACCAGAAATATGGGGCCAACGTCCTGACTTTC. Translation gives CASSELYQKYGANVLTF.

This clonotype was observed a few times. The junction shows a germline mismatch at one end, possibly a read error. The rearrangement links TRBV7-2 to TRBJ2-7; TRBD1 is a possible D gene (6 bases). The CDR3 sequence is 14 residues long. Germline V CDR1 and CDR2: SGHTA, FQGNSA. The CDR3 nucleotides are TGTGCCAGCAGCTTAGAAGGGTCGACAGGTATTCTGCACTTC. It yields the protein CASSLEGSTGILHF.

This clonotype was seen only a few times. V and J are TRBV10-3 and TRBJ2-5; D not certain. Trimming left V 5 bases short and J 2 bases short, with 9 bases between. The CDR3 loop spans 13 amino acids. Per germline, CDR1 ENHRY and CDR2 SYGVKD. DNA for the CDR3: TGTGCCATCAGTAATCCCCGGCAAGAGACCCAGTACTTC. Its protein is CAISNPRQETQYF.

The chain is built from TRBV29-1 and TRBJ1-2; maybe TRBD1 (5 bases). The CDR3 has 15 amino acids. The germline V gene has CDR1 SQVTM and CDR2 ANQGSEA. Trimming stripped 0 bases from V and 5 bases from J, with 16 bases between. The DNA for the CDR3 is TGCAGCGTTGAAGATGCCCATCAGGGATGGTATGGCTACACCTTC. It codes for CSVEDAHQGWYGYTF.

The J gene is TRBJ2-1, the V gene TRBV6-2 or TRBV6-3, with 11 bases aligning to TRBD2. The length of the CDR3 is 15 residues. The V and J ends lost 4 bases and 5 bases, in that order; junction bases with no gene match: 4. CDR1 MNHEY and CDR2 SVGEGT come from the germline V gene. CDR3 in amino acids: CASSSLLAGDNEQFF. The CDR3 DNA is TGTGCCAGCAGTTCTCTACTAGCGGGGGACAATGAGCAGTTCTTC.

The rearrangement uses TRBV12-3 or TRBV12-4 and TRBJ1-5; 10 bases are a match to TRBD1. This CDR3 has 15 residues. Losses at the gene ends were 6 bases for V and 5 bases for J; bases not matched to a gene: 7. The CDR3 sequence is CASRATGGRDQPQHF. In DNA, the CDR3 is TGTGCCAGCAGGGCGACAGGGGGCAGGGATCAGCCCCAGCATTTT.

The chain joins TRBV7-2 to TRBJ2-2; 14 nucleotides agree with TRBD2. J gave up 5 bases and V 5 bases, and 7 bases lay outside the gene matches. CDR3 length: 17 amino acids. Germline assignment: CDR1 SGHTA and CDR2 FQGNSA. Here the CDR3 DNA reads TGTGCCAGCAGCCTAGACGGGACTAGCGGGAGTACCGGGGAGCTGTTTTTT. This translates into CASSLDGTSGSTGELFF.

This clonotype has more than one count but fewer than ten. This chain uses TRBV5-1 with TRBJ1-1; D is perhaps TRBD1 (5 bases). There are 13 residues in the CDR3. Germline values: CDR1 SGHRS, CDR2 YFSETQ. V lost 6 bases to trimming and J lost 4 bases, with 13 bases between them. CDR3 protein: CASTSQEFTEAFF. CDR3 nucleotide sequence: TGCGCCAGCACCTCACAGGAGTTCACTGAAGCTTTCTTT.

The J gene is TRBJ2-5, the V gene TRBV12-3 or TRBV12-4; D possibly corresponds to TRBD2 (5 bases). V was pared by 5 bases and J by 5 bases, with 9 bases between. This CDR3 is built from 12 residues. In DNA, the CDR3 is TGTGCCAGCAGTGGGGAGTGGGAGACCCAGTACTTC. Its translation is CASSGEWETQYF.

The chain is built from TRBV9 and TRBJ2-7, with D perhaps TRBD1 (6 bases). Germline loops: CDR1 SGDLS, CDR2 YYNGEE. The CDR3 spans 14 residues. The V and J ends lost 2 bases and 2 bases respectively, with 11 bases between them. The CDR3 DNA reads TGTGCCAGCAGCGTTAGTCCAGGGGCCTACGAGCAGTACTTC. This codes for CASSVSPGAYEQYF.

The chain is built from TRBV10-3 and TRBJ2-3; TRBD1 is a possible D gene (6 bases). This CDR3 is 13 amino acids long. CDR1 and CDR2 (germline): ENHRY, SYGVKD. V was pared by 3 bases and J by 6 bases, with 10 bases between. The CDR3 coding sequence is TGTGCCATCAGTGACGCAGGGGTGGATACGCAGTATTTT. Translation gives CAISDAGVDTQYF.

The CDR3 sequence: CASSAGQPNTEAFF. CDR3 nucleotide sequence: TGTGCCAGCAGTGCGGGGCAGCCGAACACTGAAGCTTTCTTT. V is TRBV12-3 or TRBV12-4 and J is TRBJ1-1; tentatively, D is TRBD1 (5 bases). V shed 5 bases and J shed 1 base, with 11 bases lying between them. The CDR3 runs 14 residues.

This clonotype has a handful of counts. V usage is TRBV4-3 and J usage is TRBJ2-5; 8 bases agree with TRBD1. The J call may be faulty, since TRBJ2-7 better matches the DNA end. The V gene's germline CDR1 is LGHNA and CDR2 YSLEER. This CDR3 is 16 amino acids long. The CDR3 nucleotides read TGCGCCAGCAGCCAAGGAGGGGACAGGTCCACCTACGAGCAGTACTTC. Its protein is CASSQGGDRSTYEQYF.

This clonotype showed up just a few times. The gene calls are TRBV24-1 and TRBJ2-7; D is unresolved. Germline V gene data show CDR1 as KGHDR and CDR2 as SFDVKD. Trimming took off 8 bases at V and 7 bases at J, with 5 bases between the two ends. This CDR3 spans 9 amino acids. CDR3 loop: CATKSEQYF. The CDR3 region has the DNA TGTGCCACCAAATCGGAGCAGTACTTC.

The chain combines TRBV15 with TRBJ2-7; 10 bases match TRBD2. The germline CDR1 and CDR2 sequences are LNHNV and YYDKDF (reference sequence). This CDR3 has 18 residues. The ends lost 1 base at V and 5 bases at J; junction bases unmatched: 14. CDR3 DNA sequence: TGTGCCACCAGCAGAGGAATCGTTGGAGCGGGGGGGTTGCACGAGCAGTACTTC. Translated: CATSRGIVGAGGLHEQYF.

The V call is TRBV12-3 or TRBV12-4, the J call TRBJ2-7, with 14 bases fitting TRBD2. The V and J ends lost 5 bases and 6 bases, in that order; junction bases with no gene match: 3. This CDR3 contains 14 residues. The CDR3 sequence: CASSTGLAGVEQYF. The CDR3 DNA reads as TGTGCCAGCAGTACGGGACTAGCGGGAGTCGAGCAGTACTTC.